The 2 T cell receptor beta chains reported below all come from one sample, sequenced in a study of T cells in Graves' hyperthyroidism and ophthalmopathy. Authors of the study amplified TCR beta CDR3 regions from RNA transcripts. HTBI primers were used for first-round RT-PCR of the TCR CDR3. MiXCR, run by TCRdb on the multiplex PCR reads, gives a single entry per CDR3 protein. Of nearly 750,000 distinct CDR3 sequences listed, about 35% were seen once; the top ten hold roughly 30%. The source material was blood. The receptor set was obtained from a woman aged 40 to 55 with Graves' hyperthyroidism.

This clonotype was found many times. This chain joins TRBV2 and TRBJ2-7; D might be TRBD2 (7 bases). Germline V gene lookup returns CDR1 SNHLY and CDR2 FYNNEI. This CDR3 has 14 residues. V was cut by 5 bases and J by 7 bases, with 18 bases left in between. CDR3 in amino acids: CASSLGGGLREQYF. CDR3 in DNA: TGTGCCAGCAGTTTGGGAGGGGGTTTGAGGGAGCAGTACTTC.

This clonotype was seen more than once but under ten times. The CDR3: CSARQTGGNTDTQYF. The DNA for the CDR3 is TGCAGTGCTAGACAGACAGGGGGCAACACAGATACGCAGTATTTT. The V gene is TRBV20-1, the J gene TRBJ2-3; TRBD1 aligns across 10 bases. This CDR3 has 15 amino acids. Germline V gives CDR1 DFQATT, CDR2 SNEGSKA (reference sequence). Trimming removed 2 bases from V and 2 bases from J; junction bases left unmatched: 4.